This TCR beta chain is drawn from a study of blood T cell repertoires in COVID-19. The data were produced by immunoSEQ multiplex PCR, yet TCRdb's version contains in-frame clones alone and is incomplete. The sample includes under 300,000 clones, around 86% seen only once; the top ten take roughly 15%. Specimen: peripheral blood. This receptor was obtained from a human donor in a cohort sampled during active COVID-19.

CDR3 sequence: CASRGVADTQYF. The DNA of the CDR3 is TGTGCCAGCAGAGGGGTGGCAGATACGCAGTATTTT. The chain recombines TRBV6-6 with TRBJ2-3; D is perhaps TRBD1 (5 bases). CDR1 and CDR2 (germline): MNHNY, SVGAGI (reference sequence). The CDR3 sequence is 12 residues long. The V end lost 6 bases, the J end lost 4 bases, and 8 bases lay between the germline ends.